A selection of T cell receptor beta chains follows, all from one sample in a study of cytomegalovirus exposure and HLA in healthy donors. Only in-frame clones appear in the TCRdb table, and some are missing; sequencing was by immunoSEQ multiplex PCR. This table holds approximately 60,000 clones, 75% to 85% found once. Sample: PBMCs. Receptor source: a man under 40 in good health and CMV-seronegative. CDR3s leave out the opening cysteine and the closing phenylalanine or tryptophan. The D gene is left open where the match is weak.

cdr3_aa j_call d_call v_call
ASSLVGTSSNEQY TRBJ2-7 NA TRBV7-2
ASSQVDRLDTQY TRBJ2-3 TRBD1 TRBV4-3
ASSLLLASNEQF TRBJ2-1 NA TRBV5-1
AWSGGGGEKLF TRBJ1-4 NA TRBV30
ASSMQGNYGYT TRBJ1-2 NA TRBV13
ASSLGFGQTTIYEQY TRBJ2-7 NA TRBV7-2
ASSFGGQARNTEAF TRBJ1-1 TRBD1 TRBV5-1
ASSPPLLGLEETQY TRBJ2-5 NA TRBV5-1
ASSYSPGLNEQY TRBJ2-7 NA TRBV6-5
SSSLGPGQGRVDSPLH TRBJ1-6 TRBD1 TRBV7-9
ASSTQVTGANVLT TRBJ2-6 NA TRBV2
ASSQDGRGEQY TRBJ2-7 NA TRBV4-3
ASSLQGWSTDTQY TRBJ2-3 NA TRBV7-2
SSSLNRRSGQPQH TRBJ1-5 NA TRBV7-9
ASRMTGKGETQY TRBJ2-5 NA TRBV2
ASKRGDSEYNEQF TRBJ2-1 NA TRBV27
ASSYSSGSLETQY TRBJ2-5 NA TRBV6-5
ASSLRGPEDQETQY TRBJ2-5 NA TRBV27
SSRSGTGETNEKLF TRBJ1-4 TRBD1 TRBV7-9
ASSQQQRTSGRGGNEQF TRBJ2-1 TRBD2 TRBV14
ASSLTGERSTIY TRBJ1-3 TRBD1 TRBV5-1
ASRRDRGAATNEKLF TRBJ1-4 TRBD1 TRBV19
ASTFSRDRGSNPGYEQY TRBJ2-7 TRBD1 TRBV13
ASSLHPLSGYEQY TRBJ2-7 NA TRBV4-2
ASSQDRAGDPNEQF TRBJ2-1 NA TRBV4-3
ASSARTGGNTEAF TRBJ1-1 TRBD1 TRBV7-8
ASSRTDRAKNIQY TRBJ2-4 NA TRBV6-5
AGSPQYNEQF TRBJ2-1 NA TRBV5-1
ASSISGRDEQF TRBJ2-1 TRBD2 TRBV6-6
ASSLRLAGYDNEQF TRBJ2-1 TRBD2 TRBV11-3
ASSNRDRGDSPLH TRBJ1-6 TRBD1 TRBV9
ASSDRGGRGWDEQF TRBJ2-1 TRBD2 TRBV7-6
ATKTGFSGNTIY TRBJ1-3 TRBD1 TRBV19
ASSQLEVYNEQF TRBJ2-1 NA TRBV14
ASSPRRGNTEAF TRBJ1-1 NA TRBV6-5
ASSTSGYEQY TRBJ2-7 NA TRBV6-5
ASSEGQGSGYEQY TRBJ2-7 NA TRBV6-1
ASSPVLGTGAVIEQY TRBJ2-7 TRBD1 TRBV7-6
ASSLLGLHEQY TRBJ2-7 NA TRBV27
ASSRTGPSNQPQH TRBJ1-5 TRBD1 TRBV19
ASSGRTGAIHEQF TRBJ2-1 TRBD1 TRBV2
ASSFRGTSYEQY TRBJ2-7 NA TRBV6-6
ASSLVLAGDFDTQY TRBJ2-3 TRBD2 TRBV7-2
ASSLDGTPTYGYT TRBJ1-2 NA TRBV14
ASRHGTVNH TRBJ2-7 TRBD1 TRBV6-5